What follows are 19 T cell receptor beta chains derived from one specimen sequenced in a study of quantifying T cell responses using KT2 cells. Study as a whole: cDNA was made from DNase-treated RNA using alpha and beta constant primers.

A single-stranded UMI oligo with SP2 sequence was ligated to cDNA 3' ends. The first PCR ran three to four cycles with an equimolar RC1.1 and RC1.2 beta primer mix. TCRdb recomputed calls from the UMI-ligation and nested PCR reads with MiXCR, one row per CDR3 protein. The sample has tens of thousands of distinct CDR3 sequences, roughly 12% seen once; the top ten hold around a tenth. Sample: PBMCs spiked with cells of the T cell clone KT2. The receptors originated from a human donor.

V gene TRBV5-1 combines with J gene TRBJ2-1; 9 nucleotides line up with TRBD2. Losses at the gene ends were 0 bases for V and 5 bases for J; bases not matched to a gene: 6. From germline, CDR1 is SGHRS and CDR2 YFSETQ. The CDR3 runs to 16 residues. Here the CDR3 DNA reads TGCGCCAGCAGCTTGGGCGGGAGGGCCTTTGACAATGAGCAGTTCTTC. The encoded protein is CASSLGGRAFDNEQFF.

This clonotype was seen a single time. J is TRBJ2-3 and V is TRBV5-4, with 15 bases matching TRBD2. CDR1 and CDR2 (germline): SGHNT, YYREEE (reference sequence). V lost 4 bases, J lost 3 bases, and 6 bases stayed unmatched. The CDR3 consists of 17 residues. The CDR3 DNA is TGTGCCAGCAGCCCCGGGGGGACTAGCGGGAGGACAGATACGCAGTATTTT. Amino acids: CASSPGGTSGRTDTQYF.

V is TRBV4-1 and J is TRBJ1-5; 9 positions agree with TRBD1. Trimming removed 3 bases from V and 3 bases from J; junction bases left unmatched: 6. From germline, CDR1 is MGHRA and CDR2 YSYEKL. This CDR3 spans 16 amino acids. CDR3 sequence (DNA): TGCGCCAGCAGCCACTCCCGGGACAGGGTCAATCAGCCCCAGCATTTT. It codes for CASSHSRDRVNQPQHF.

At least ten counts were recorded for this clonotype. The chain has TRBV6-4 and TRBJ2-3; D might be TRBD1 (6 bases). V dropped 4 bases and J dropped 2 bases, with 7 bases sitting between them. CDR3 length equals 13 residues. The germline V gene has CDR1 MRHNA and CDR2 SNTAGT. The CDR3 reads CASSGTDTDTQYF. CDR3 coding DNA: TGTGCCAGCAGTGGGACAGACACAGATACGCAGTATTTT.

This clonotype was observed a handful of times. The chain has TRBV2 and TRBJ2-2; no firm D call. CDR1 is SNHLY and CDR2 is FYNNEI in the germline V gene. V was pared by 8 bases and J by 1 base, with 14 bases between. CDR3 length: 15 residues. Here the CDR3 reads CASRQSSVNTGELFF. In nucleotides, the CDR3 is TGTGCCAGCCGGCAATCGTCTGTGAACACCGGGGAGCTGTTTTTT.

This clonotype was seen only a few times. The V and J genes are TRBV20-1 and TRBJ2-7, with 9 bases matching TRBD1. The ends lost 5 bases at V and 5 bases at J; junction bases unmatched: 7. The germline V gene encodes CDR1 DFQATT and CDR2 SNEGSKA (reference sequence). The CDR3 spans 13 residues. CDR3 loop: CSALRTGVNEQYF. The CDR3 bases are TGCAGTGCTCTCCGGACAGGGGTAAACGAGCAGTACTTC.

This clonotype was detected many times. This CDR3 is CASSHDTYEQYF. The CDR3 region has the DNA TGTGCCAGCAGCCATGACACCTACGAGCAGTACTTC. The chain links TRBV3-1 to TRBJ2-7; D uncertain. Trimming removed 3 bases from V and 2 bases from J, with 5 bases in between. Germline CDR1 and CDR2: LGHDT and YNNKEL (reference sequence). CDR3 length: 12 residues.

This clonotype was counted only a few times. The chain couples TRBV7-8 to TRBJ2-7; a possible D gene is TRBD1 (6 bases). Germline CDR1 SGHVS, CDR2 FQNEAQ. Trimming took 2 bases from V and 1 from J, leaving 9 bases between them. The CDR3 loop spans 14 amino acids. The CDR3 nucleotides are TGTGCCAGCAGCTTACAAGGGGGTTCCTACGAGCAGTACTTC. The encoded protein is CASSLQGGSYEQYF.

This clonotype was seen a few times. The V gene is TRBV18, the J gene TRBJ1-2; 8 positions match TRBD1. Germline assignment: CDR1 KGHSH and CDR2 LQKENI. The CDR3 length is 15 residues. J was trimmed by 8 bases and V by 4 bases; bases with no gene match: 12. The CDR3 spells CASSLQSTGEEGYTF. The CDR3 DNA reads TGTGCCAGCTCACTCCAATCGACAGGGGAAGAAGGCTACACCTTC.

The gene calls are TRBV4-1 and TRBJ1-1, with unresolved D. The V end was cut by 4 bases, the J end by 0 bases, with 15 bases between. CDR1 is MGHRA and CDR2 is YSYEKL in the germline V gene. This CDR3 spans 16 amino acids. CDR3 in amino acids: CASSPWAGLMNTEAFF. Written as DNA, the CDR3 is TGCGCCAGCAGCCCCTGGGCAGGTCTTATGAACACTGAAGCTTTCTTT.

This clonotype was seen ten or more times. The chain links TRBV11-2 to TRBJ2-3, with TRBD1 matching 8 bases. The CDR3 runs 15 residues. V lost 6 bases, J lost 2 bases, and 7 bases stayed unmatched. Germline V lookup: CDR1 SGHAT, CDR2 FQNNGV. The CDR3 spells CASSLDRGYTDTQYF. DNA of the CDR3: TGTGCCAGCAGTCTTGACAGGGGTTACACAGATACGCAGTATTTT.

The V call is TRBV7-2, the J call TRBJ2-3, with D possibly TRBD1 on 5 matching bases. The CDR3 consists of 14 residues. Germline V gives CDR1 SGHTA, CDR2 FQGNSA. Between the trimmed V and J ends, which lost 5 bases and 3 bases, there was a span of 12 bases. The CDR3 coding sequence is TGTGCCAGCAGCAAGATGCCAGGGACAGATACGCAGTATTTT. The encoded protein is CASSKMPGTDTQYF.

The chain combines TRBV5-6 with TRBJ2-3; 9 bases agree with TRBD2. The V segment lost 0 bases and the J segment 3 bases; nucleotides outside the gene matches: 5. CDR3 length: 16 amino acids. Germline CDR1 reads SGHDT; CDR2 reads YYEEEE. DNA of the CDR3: TGTGCCAGCAGCTTGGGGTATAGCGGGAGTACAGATACGCAGTATTTT. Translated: CASSLGYSGSTDTQYF.

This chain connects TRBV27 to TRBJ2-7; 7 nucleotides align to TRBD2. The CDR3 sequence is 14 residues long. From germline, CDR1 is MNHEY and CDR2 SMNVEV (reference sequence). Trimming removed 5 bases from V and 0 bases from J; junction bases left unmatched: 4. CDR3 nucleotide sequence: TGTGCCAGCAGTCCAGCGGGGTACTCCTACGAGCAGTACTTC. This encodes CASSPAGYSYEQYF.

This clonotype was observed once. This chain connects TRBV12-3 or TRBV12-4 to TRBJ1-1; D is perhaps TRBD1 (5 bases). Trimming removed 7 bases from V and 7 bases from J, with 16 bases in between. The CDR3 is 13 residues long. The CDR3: CASTVRQGDEAFF. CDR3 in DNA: TGTGCCAGCACCGTGCGGCAGGGTGATGAAGCTTTCTTT.

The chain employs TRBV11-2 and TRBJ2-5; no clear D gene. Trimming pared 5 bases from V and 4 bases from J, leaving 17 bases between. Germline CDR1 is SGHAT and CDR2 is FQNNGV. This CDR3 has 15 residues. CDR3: CASSQGVLDLETQYF. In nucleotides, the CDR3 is TGTGCCAGCAGCCAAGGAGTCCTAGACTTAGAGACCCAGTACTTC.

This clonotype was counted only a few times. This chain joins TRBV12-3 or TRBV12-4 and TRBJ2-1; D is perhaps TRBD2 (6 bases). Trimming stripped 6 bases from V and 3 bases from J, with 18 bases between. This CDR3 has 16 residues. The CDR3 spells CASRGVAASIYNEQFF. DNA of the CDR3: TGTGCCAGCAGGGGGGTAGCGGCCTCCATCTACAATGAGCAGTTCTTC.

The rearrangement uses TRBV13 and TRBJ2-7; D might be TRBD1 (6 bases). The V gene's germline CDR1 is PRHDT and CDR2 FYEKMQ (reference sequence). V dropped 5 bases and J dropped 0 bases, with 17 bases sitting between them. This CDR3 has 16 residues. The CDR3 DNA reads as TGTGCCAGCAGCCCCCGACCCGACAGGAGCTCCTACGAGCAGTACTTC. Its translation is CASSPRPDRSSYEQYF.

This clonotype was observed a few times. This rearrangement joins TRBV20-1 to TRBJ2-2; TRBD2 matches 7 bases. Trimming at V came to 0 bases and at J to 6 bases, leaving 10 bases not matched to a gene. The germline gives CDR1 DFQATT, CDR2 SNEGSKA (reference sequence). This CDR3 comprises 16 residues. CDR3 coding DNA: TGCAGTGCTAGAGATCGGGTGGGAGGGATGGCCGGGGAGCTGTTTTTT. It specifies CSARDRVGGMAGELFF.